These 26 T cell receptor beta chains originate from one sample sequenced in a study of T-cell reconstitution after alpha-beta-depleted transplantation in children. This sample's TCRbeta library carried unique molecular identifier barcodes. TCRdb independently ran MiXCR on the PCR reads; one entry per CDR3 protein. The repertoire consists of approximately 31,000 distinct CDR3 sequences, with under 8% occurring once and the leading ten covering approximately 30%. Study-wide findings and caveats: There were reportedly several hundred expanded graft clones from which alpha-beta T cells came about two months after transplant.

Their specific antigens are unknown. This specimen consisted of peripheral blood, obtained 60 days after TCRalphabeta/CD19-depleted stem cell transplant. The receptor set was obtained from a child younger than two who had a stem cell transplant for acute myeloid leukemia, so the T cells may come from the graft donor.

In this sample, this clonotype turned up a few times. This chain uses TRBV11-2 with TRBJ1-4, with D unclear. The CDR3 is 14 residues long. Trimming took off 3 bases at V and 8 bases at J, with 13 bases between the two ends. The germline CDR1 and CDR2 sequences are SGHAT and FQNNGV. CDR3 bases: TGTGCCAGCAGCTTTCCCGGAAAAGGAGAAAAACTGTTTTTT. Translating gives CASSFPGKGEKLFF.

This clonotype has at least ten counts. The DNA for the CDR3 is TGTGCCAGCAGCCGGGACGGGACCTACGAGCAGTACTTC. Translated: CASSRDGTYEQYF. V gene TRBV3-1 combines with J gene TRBJ2-7; possibly TRBD1 or TRBD2 for D (5 bases each). The CDR3 consists of 13 residues. Germline CDR1 and CDR2: LGHDT and YNNKEL (reference sequence). V was shortened by 4 bases and J by 2 bases, with 9 bases between the two germline ends.

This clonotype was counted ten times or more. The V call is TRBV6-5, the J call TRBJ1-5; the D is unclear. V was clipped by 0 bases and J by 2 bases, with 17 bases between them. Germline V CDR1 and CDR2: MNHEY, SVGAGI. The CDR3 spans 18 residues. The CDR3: CASSYSQSPRMGNQPQHF. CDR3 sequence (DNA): TGTGCCAGCAGTTACTCTCAAAGTCCTAGGATGGGCAATCAGCCCCAGCATTTT.

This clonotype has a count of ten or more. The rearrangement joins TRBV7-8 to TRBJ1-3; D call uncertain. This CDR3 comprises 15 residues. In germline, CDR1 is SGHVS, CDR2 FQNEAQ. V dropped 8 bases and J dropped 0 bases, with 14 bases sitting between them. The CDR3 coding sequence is TGTGCCAGCGGTGATATGGGTGTCTCTGGAAACACCATATATTTT. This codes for CASGDMGVSGNTIYF. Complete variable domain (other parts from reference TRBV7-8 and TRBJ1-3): GAGVSQSPRYKVAKRGQDVALRCDPISGHVSLFWYQQALGQGPEFLTYFQNEAQLDKSGLPSDRFFAERPEGSVSTLKIQRTQQEDSAVYLCASGDMGVSGNTIYFGEGSWLTVV.

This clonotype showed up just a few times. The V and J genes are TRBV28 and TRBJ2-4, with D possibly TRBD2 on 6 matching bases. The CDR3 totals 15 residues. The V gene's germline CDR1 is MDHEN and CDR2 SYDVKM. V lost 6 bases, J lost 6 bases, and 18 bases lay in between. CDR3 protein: CASSPRRGRLNIQYF. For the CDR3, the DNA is TGTGCCAGCAGCCCTCGGCGGGGCCGACTAAACATTCAGTACTTC.

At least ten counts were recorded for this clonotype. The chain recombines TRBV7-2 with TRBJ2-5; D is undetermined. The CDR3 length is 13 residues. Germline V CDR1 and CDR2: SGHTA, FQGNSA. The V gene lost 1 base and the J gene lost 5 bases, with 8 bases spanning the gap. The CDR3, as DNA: TGTGCCAGCAGCTTAGGGGTGGGGGAGACCCAGTACTTC. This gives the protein CASSLGVGETQYF.

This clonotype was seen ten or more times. CDR3 sequence reads: CASSQDALLGDIQYF. CDR3 DNA: TGCGCCAGCAGCCAAGATGCCCTCCTTGGAGACATTCAGTACTTC. This rearrangement joins TRBV4-3 to TRBJ2-4, with no clear D. With 0 bases removed from V and 8 bases from J, the gap between germline ends came to 14 bases. CDR3 length equals 15 residues. From germline, CDR1 is LGHNA and CDR2 YSLEER.

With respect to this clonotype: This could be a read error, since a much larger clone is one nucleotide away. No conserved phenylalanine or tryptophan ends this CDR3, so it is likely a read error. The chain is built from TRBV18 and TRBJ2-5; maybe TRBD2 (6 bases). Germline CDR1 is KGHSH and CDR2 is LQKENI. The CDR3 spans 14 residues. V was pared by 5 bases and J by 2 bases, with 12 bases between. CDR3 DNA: TGTGCCAGCTCAAGGGGACTTACACAAGAGACCCAGTACTTA. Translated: CASSRGLTQETQYL.

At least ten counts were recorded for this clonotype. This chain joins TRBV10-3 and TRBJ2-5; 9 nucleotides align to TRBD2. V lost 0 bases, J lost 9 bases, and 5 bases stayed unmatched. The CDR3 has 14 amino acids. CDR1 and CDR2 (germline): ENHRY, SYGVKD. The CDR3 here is CAISESGTSTAQYF. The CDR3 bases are TGTGCCATCAGTGAGTCCGGGACTAGCACGGCCCAGTACTTC.

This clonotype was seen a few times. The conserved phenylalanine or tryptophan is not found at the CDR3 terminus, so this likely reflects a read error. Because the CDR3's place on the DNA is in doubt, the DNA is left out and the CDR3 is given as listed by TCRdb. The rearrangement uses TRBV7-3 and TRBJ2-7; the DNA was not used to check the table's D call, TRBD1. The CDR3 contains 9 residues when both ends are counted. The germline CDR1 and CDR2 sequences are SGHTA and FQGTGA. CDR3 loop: CASSSGPLD.

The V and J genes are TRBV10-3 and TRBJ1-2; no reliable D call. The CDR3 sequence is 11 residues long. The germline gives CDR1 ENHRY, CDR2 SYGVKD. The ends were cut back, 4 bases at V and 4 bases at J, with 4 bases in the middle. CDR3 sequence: CAISAPYGYTF. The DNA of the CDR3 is TGTGCCATCAGTGCTCCCTATGGCTACACCTTC.

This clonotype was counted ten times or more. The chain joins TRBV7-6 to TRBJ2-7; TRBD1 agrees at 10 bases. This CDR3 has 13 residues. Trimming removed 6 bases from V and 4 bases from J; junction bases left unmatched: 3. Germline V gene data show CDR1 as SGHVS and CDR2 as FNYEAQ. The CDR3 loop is CASSDRGPYEQYF. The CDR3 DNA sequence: TGTGCCAGCAGTGACAGGGGGCCATACGAGCAGTACTTC.

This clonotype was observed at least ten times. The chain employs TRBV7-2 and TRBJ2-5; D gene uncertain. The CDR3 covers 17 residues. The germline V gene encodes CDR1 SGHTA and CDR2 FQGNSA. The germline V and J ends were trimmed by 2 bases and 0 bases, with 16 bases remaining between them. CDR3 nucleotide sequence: TGTGCCAGCAGCTTACGCCGACAAGTATTGTACCAAGAGACCCAGTACTTC. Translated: CASSLRRQVLYQETQYF.

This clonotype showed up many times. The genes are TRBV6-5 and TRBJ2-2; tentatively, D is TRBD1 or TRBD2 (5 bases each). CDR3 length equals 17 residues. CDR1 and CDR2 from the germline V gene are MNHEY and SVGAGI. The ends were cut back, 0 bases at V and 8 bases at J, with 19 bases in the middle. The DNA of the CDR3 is TGTGCCAGCAGTTACTCGCTTTGGACCCAATGGGGGGGGGAGCTGTTTTTT. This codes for CASSYSLWTQWGGELFF.

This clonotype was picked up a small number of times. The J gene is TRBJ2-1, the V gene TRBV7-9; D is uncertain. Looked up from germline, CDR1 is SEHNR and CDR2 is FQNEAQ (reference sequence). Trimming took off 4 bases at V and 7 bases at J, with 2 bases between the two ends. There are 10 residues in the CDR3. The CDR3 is CASSSNEQFF. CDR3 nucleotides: TGTGCCAGCAGCTCAAATGAGCAGTTCTTC.

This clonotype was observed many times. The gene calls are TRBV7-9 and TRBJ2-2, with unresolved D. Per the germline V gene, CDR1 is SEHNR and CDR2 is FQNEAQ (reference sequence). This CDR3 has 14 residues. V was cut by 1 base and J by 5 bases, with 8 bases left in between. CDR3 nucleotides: TGTGCCAGCAGCTTAGACACGGCGACCGGGGAGCTGTTTTTT. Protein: CASSLDTATGELFF.

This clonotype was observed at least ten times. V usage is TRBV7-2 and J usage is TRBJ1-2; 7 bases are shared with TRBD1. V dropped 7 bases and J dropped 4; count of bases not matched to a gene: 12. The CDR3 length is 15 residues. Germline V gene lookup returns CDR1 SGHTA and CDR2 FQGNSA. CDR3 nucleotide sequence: TGTGCCAGCACCATACCCAACAGGGGTTCCTATGGCTACACCTTC. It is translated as CASTIPNRGSYGYTF.

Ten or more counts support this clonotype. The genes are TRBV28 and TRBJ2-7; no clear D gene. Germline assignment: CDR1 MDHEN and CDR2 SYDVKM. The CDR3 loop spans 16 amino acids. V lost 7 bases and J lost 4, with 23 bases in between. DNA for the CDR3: TGTGCCAGCACCCCCTCCCTGGGTCCTAGTTCATACGAGCAGTACTTC. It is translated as CASTPSLGPSSYEQYF.

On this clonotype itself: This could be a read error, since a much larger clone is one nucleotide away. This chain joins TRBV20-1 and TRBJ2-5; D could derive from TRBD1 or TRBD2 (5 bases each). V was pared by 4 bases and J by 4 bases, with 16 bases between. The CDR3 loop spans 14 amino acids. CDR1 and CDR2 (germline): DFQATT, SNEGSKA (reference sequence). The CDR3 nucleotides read TGCAGTGCTACCACACGAGGGACCCCAGAGACCCAGTACTTC. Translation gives CSATTRGTPETQYF.

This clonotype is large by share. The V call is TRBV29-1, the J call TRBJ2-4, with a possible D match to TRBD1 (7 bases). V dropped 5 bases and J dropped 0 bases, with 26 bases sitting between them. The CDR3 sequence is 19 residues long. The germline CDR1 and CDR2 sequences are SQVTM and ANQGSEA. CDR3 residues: CSVKTGVEDIGRAKNIQYF. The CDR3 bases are TGCAGCGTTAAAACAGGGGTTGAGGATATCGGGAGAGCCAAAAACATTCAGTACTTC.

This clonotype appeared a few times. CDR3 residues: CASNHGTGGNEQFF. The DNA of the CDR3 is TGTGCCAGTAACCACGGGACAGGGGGCAATGAGCAGTTCTTC. This chain joins TRBV19 and TRBJ2-1; the match to TRBD1 covers 11 bases. Germline trimming cut 7 bases from V and 6 bases from J; bases unmatched to any gene: 5. The CDR3 is 14 amino acids. Per germline, CDR1 LNHDA and CDR2 SQIVND (reference sequence).

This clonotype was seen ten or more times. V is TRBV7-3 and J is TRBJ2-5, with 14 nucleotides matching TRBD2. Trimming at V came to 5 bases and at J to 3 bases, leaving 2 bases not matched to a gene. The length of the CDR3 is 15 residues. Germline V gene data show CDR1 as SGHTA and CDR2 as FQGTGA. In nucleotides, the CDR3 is TGTGCCAGCAGCCAGGGACTAGCGGGAGAAGAGACCCAGTACTTC. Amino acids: CASSQGLAGEETQYF.

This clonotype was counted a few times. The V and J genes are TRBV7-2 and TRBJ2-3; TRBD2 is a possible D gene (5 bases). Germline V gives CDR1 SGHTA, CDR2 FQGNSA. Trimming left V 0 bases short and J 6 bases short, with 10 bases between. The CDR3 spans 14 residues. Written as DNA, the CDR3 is TGTGCCAGCAGCTTAGCCGGGGTGGCGGATACGCAGTATTTT. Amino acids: CASSLAGVADTQYF.

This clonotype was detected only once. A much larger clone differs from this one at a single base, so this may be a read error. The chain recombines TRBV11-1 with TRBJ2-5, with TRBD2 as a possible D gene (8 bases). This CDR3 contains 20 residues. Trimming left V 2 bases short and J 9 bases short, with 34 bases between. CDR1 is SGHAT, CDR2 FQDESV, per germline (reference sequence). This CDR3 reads CASSLKPDRDISGDQEAQYF. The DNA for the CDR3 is TGTGCCAGCAGCTTAAAGCCCGACAGGGATATTAGCGGGGACCAGGAGGCCCAGTACTTC.

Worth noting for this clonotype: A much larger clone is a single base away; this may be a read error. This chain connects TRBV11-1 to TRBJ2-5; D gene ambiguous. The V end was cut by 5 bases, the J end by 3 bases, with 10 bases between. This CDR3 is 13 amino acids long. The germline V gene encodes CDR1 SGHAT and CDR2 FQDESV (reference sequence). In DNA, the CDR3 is TGTGCCAGCAGCGTCGAAAGCAAAGAGACCCAGTACTTC. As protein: CASSVESKETQYF.

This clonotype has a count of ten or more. This chain's CDR3 is CASTDDGALATNEKLFF. In nucleotides, the CDR3 is TGTGCCAGCACCGATGACGGAGCCCTCGCAACTAATGAAAAACTGTTTTTT. V and J are TRBV2 and TRBJ1-4; no definite D call. CDR3 length: 17 amino acids. CDR1 is SNHLY, CDR2 FYNNEI, per germline. Trimming left V 7 bases short and J 0 bases short, with 18 bases between.